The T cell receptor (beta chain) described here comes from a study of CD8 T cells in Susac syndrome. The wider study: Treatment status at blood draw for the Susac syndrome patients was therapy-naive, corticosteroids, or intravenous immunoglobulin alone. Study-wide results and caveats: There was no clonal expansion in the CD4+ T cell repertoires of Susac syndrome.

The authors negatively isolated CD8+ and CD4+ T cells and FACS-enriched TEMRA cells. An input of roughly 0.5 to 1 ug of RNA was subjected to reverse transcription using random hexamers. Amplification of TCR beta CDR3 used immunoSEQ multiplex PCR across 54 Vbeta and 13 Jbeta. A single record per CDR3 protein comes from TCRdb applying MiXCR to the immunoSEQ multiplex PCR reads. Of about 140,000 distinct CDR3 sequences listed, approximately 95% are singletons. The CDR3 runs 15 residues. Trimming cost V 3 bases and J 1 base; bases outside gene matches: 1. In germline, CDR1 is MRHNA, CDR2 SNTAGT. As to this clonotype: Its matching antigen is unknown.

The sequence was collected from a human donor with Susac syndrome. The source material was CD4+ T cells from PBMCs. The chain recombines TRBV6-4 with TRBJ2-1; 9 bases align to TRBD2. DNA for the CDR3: TGTGCCAGCAGTGAGGCGGGAGGGTCCTACAATGAGCAGTTCTTC. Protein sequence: CASSEAGGSYNEQFF.